These 25 T cell receptor beta chains were sequenced from one sample in a study of cytomegalovirus exposure and HLA in healthy donors. PCR used 60 Vbeta primers and 13 Jbeta primers. Libraries were prepared by immunoSEQ multiplex PCR; TCRdb keeps only in-frame clonotypes and omits some of them. The sample contains tens of thousands of clones, 75% to 85% of which appear only once. Sequenced input: PBMCs. The receptors derive from a man aged 50 or older in good health and CMV-seropositive.

The V call is TRBV5-6, the J call TRBJ2-5; TRBD2 agrees at 10 bases. Germline-derived CDR1 and CDR2 are SGHDT and YYEEEE. The CDR3 contains 16 residues. After removal of 0 bases from V and 4 bases from J, the junction contained 6 bases not matched to a gene. The DNA of the CDR3 is TGTGCCAGCAGCTTGGCCCCAGCGGGAGGGCGAGAGACCCAGTACTTC. As protein: CASSLAPAGGRETQYF.

This clone was found a few times. This chain connects TRBV18 to TRBJ2-7; D is perhaps TRBD1 (5 bases). This CDR3 is built from 15 residues. The V and J ends lost 1 base and 2 bases respectively, with 12 bases between them. Germline assignment: CDR1 KGHSH and CDR2 LQKENI. The CDR3 region is CASSPLTGTTYEQYF. Written as DNA, the CDR3 is TGTGCCAGCTCACCACTAACAGGCACCACCTACGAGCAGTACTTC.

This clone was seen a handful of times. V gene TRBV7-3 combines with J gene TRBJ2-7, with D possibly being TRBD2 (5 bases). The CDR3 spans 15 residues. V lost 1 base and J lost 2, with 12 bases in between. CDR1 is SGHTA and CDR2 is FQGTGA in the germline V gene. CDR3 sequence reads: CASSLIATSTYEQYF. Written as DNA, the CDR3 is TGTGCCAGCAGCTTAATAGCGACTTCTACCTACGAGCAGTACTTC.

Of note for this clone: A far larger clone lies a single base away; this is likely a read error. The V gene is TRBV9, the J gene TRBJ2-7; D unclear. The germline V and J ends were trimmed by 4 bases and 3 bases, with 20 bases remaining between them. The CDR3 loop spans 16 amino acids. CDR1 is SGDLS, CDR2 YYNGEE, per germline. The CDR3 sequence is CASSQEAGKGYYEQYF. CDR3 bases: TGTGCCAGCAGCCAAGAAGCAGGAAAAGGCTACTACGAGCAGTACTTC.

The rearrangement joins TRBV28 to TRBJ2-1, with 7 positions matching TRBD2. The germline gives CDR1 MDHEN, CDR2 SYDVKM. V was pared by 7 bases and J by 0 bases, with 6 bases of the junction left unmatched. The CDR3 covers 15 residues. CDR3 loop: CASISSGSSYNEQFF. In DNA, the CDR3 is TGTGCCAGCATCTCTAGCGGTAGCTCCTACAATGAGCAGTTCTTC.

A note on this clone: A read error may produce the germline difference seen at one junction end. Other DNA sequences of this sample code for an identical CDR3. The chain recombines TRBV2 with TRBJ2-7; D might be TRBD2 (6 bases). This CDR3 region has 14 residues. Germline loops: CDR1 SNHLY, CDR2 FYNNEI. The CDR3 DNA is TGTGCCAGTAGTGAAGCTTGGGGGGAGTCCAAGCAGTACTTC. Its translation: CASSEAWGESKQYF.

This chain connects TRBV7-2 to TRBJ1-5, with D possibly matching TRBD1 (6 bases). The germline CDR1 and CDR2 sequences are SGHTA and FQGNSA. The CDR3 spans 16 residues. Trimming took off 1 base at V and 3 bases at J, with 13 bases between the two ends. The CDR3: CASSLVGRGNNQPQHF. The CDR3 nucleotides read TGTGCCAGCAGCTTAGTGGGCAGGGGAAACAATCAGCCCCAGCATTTT.

This chain connects TRBV7-9 to TRBJ1-6, with TRBD1 matching 7 bases. This CDR3 is 14 amino acids long. V lost 1 base, J lost 7 bases, and 1 base stayed unmatched. Germline V gene sequence: CDR1 SEHNR, CDR2 FQNEAQ (reference sequence). CDR3 nucleotide sequence: TGTGCCAGCAGCTTAGAGACAGGGAATTCACCCCTCCACTTT. Translation: CASSLETGNSPLHF.

V and J are TRBV5-6 and TRBJ2-5; 8 positions agree with TRBD2. From germline, CDR1 is SGHDT and CDR2 YYEEEE. The V gene end was trimmed by 2 bases and the J gene end by 5 bases; junction bases not matched to a gene: 8. This CDR3 has 15 residues. CDR3 residues: CASSFTAGVGETQYF. The CDR3, as DNA: TGTGCCAGCAGCTTTACAGCGGGGGTGGGGGAGACCCAGTACTTC.

The chain uses TRBV19 and TRBJ1-1; weak D call: TRBD1 (6 bases). The CDR3 length is 15 residues. V lost 9 bases to trimming and J lost 1 base, with 18 bases between them. CDR1 and CDR2 from the germline V gene are LNHDA and SQIVND (reference sequence). The CDR3, as DNA: TGTGCCAGCCTCACACCGGGACACCCGAACACTGAAGCTTTCTTT. This codes for CASLTPGHPNTEAFF.

CDR3 nucleotides: TGTGCCATCGCAACAGAGAGCTCCTACGAGCAGTACTTC. It yields the protein CAIATESSYEQYF. The rearrangement uses TRBV10-3 and TRBJ2-7; D not resolved. The CDR3 contains 13 residues. With 8 bases removed from V and 0 bases from J, the gap between germline ends came to 11 bases. Germline V lookup: CDR1 ENHRY, CDR2 SYGVKD.

The chain combines TRBV2 with TRBJ2-5; D not resolved. The CDR3 loop spans 10 amino acids. Germline V gives CDR1 SNHLY, CDR2 FYNNEI. Trimming pared 6 bases from V and 5 bases from J, leaving 4 bases between. The CDR3 here is CASRYETQYF. In DNA, the CDR3 is TGTGCCAGCAGATATGAGACCCAGTACTTC.

This rearrangement joins TRBV5-4 to TRBJ2-2; TRBD2 agrees at 12 bases. The CDR3 extends over 17 amino acids. Germline CDR1 SGHNT, CDR2 YYREEE (reference sequence). J gave up 7 bases and V 4 bases, and 11 bases lay outside the gene matches. The CDR3 loop reads CASSLGSSGGASGELFF. The CDR3 DNA is TGTGCCAGCAGCCTTGGGTCTAGCGGGGGGGCGAGCGGGGAGCTGTTTTTT. The whole variable domain, filled in from reference TRBV5-4 and TRBJ2-2, reads ETGVTQSPTHLIKTRGQQVTLRCSSQSGHNTVSWYQQALGQGPQFIFQYYREEENGRGNFPPRFSGLQFPNYSSELNVNALELDDSALYLCASSLGSSGGASGELFFGEGSRLTVL.

The CDR3 coding sequence is TGTGCCAGCAGCTCCCCGGGGGGACTAGCGCAGTTCGATGAGCAGTTCTTC. As protein: CASSSPGGLAQFDEQFF. The rearrangement joins TRBV27 to TRBJ2-1; 10 bases are a match to TRBD2. The ends lost 6 bases at V and 8 bases at J; junction bases unmatched: 16. Germline V lookup: CDR1 MNHEY, CDR2 SMNVEV (reference sequence). CDR3 length equals 17 residues.

The chain has TRBV14 and TRBJ2-1; 11 nucleotides agree with TRBD1. Germline CDR1 SGHDN, CDR2 FVKESK. The trim removed 3 bases at V and 2 bases at J, leaving 3 bases unmatched. The CDR3 totals 16 residues. CDR3 sequence (DNA): TGTGCCAGCAGCCAGCCGGGACAGGGGGCCTACAATGAGCAGTTCTTC. It is translated as CASSQPGQGAYNEQFF.

The CDR3 here is CASSPPTGAYGYTF. In DNA, the CDR3 is TGTGCCAGCAGCCCCCCGACAGGGGCCTATGGCTACACCTTC. J is TRBJ1-2 and V is TRBV6-6; 8 bases align to TRBD1. Trimming took 6 bases from V and 4 from J; bases not matched to a gene: 7. Germline V gene sequence: CDR1 MNHNY, CDR2 SVGAGI (reference sequence). There are 14 residues in the CDR3.

CDR3 coding DNA: TGTGCCAGCACCCGGGAAGAGCTTGGGAACTATGGCTACACCTTC. Translation: CASTREELGNYGYTF. V usage is TRBV6-1 and J usage is TRBJ1-2, with no clear D. With 7 bases removed from V and 2 bases from J, the gap between germline ends came to 17 bases. Germline V gene lookup returns CDR1 MNHNS and CDR2 SASEGT. The CDR3 loop spans 15 amino acids.

V is TRBV4-2 and J is TRBJ2-7, with D maybe TRBD1 (6 bases). In germline, CDR1 is LGHNA, CDR2 YNFKEQ. V dropped 0 bases and J dropped 2 bases, with 14 bases sitting between them. This CDR3 is 16 amino acids long. In nucleotides, the CDR3 is TGTGCCAGCAGCCAAGATTTCCGGACAGCCGCCTACGAGCAGTACTTC. Protein: CASSQDFRTAAYEQYF.

The chain has TRBV29-1 and TRBJ2-7, with a weak D call TRBD2 (7 bases). Germline-derived CDR1 and CDR2 are SQVTM and ANQGSEA. There are 14 residues in the CDR3. Trimming shortened V by 2 bases and J by 3 bases, and 14 bases separated the two germline ends. As DNA, the CDR3 is TGCAGCGTTGAAACCGGGGGGCAGAACTACGAGCAGTACTTC. This gives the protein CSVETGGQNYEQYF.

This clone has more than one count but fewer than ten. With a much larger clone just one base away, this may be a read error. The genes are TRBV4-1 and TRBJ2-5; no definite D call. The J call is uncertain, as TRBJ2-7 better fits the DNA end. The CDR3 totals 16 residues. Germline V gene data show CDR1 as MGHRA and CDR2 as YSYEKL. The CDR3 protein is CASSKEAGKGYSEQYF. The CDR3 nucleotides are TGCGCCAGCAGCAAAGAAGCAGGAAAAGGCTACTCCGAGCAGTACTTC.

The J gene is TRBJ2-1, the V gene TRBV25-1; no definite D call. Germline-derived CDR1 and CDR2 are MGHDK and SYGVNS. V gave up 9 bases and J gave up 5 bases, with 20 bases separating them. This CDR3 has 15 amino acids. CDR3 sequence: CASRKESRFNNEQFF. Here the CDR3 DNA reads TGTGCCAGTAGAAAGGAGAGCAGATTCAACAATGAGCAGTTCTTC.

The chain uses TRBV5-1 and TRBJ2-3, with D uncertain. Trimming removed 4 bases at V and 9 bases at J, with 15 bases between. There are 13 residues in the CDR3. In germline, CDR1 is SGHRS, CDR2 YFSETQ. The CDR3 DNA reads as TGCGCCAGCAGCAACCCCGTAGTGAGCACGCAGTATTTT. The encoded protein is CASSNPVVSTQYF. The full variable domain, rest sourced from reference TRBV5-1 and TRBJ2-3, is KAGVTQTPRYLIKTRGQQVTLSCSPISGHRSVSWYQQTPGQGLQFLFEYFSETQRNKGNFPGRFSGRQFSNSRSEMNVSTLELGDSALYLCASSNPVVSTQYFGPGTRLTVL.

This sequence joins TRBV2 and TRBJ1-1; maybe TRBD1 (5 bases). The CDR3 has 14 residues. Germline V gene data show CDR1 as SNHLY and CDR2 as FYNNEI. V lost 0 bases and J lost 5, with 10 bases in between. The DNA of the CDR3 is TGTGCCAGCAGTGAAGCGCTTCGGGGGACTGAAGCTTTCTTT. This sequence encodes CASSEALRGTEAFF.

This chain links TRBV5-8 with TRBJ2-1; 7 nucleotides agree with TRBD2. Losses at the gene ends were 0 bases for V and 0 bases for J; bases not matched to a gene: 3. This CDR3 contains 16 residues. From germline, CDR1 is SGHTS and CDR2 YDEGEE. The CDR3 here is CASSLGSGYSYNEQFF. The CDR3 DNA is TGTGCCAGCAGCTTGGGTAGCGGGTACTCCTACAATGAGCAGTTCTTC. The full variable domain, rest sourced from reference TRBV5-8 and TRBJ2-1, is EAGVTQSPTHLIKTRGQQATLRCSPISGHTSVYWYQQALGLGLQFLLWYDEGEERNRGNFPPRFSGRQFPNYSSELNVNALELEDSALYLCASSLGSGYSYNEQFFGPGTRLTVL.

The rearrangement links TRBV7-9 to TRBJ2-3; 11 bases agree with TRBD2. Germline CDR1 SEHNR, CDR2 FQNEAQ (reference sequence). The CDR3 loop spans 15 amino acids. V gave up 5 bases and J gave up 4 bases; unmatched junction bases: 5. CDR3 protein: CASSTLAGGPDTQYF. In nucleotides, the CDR3 is TGTGCCAGCAGCACTCTAGCGGGGGGTCCAGATACGCAGTATTTT. The full variable domain, completed using reference TRBV7-9 and TRBJ2-3, is DTGVSQNPRHKITKRGQNVTFRCDPISEHNRLYWYRQTLGQGPEFLTYFQNEAQLEKSRLLSDRFSAERPKGSFSTLEIQRTEQGDSAMYLCASSTLAGGPDTQYFGPGTRLTVL.